This TCR beta chain came from a study of T cells in Graves' hyperthyroidism and ophthalmopathy. Study-wide background: Peripheral blood draws took place at initial diagnosis, ahead of any treatment. Regarding the study as a whole: Model-based prediction identified ophthalmopathy a median 6.5 months prior to its onset.

Amplification of TCR beta CDR3 regions was performed using RNA transcripts as template. HTBI primers were employed in a first-round RT-PCR of the TCR CDR3. TCRdb reprocessed the multiplex PCR reads via MiXCR and lists one record per CDR3 protein. The top ten clones hold roughly 33% of a sample with about 320,000 distinct CDR3 sequences, around a sixth of them seen once. Germline CDR1 is DFQATT and CDR2 is SNEGSKA (reference sequence). CDR3 size: 14 residues. Trimming shortened V by 3 bases and J by 0 bases, and 9 bases separated the two germline ends. This clonotype was observed a few times. Its target is unknown.

The sample taken for sequencing was blood. This TCR was recovered from a man younger than 45 with Graves' hyperthyroidism. The genes are TRBV20-1 and TRBJ1-5, with unresolved D. CDR3 sequence (DNA): TGCAGTGCTAGTCTCCAGGATAGCAATCAGCCCCAGCATTTT. This sequence encodes CSASLQDSNQPQHF.